The following is a T cell receptor (beta chain) sequence with its context. The data are from a study of OX40 agonist ivuxolimab in advanced cancers. The CDR3 runs 14 residues. CDR1 SNHLY and CDR2 FYNNEI come from the germline V gene. V lost 6 bases to trimming and J lost 6 bases; unmatched junction nucleotides: 8. Data came from immunoSEQ multiplex PCR; TCRdb stores just in-frame clones and leaves some out. The repertoire holds 23,000 or so clones, about 88% seen once, with 34% in the top ten. Specimen: CD4+ or CD8+ T cells sorted from blood, collected in a trial of the OX40 agonist ivuxolimab. The clonotype was recovered from an adult with an advanced solid tumor such as melanoma, head and neck, liver or kidney cancer. The J gene is TRBJ2-7, the V gene TRBV2; 10 nucleotides match TRBD1. The CDR3 here is CASRDRGYRLEQYF. The CDR3 nucleotides are TGTGCCAGCAGGGACAGGGGGTATCGGCTCGAGCAGTACTTC.